This T cell receptor beta chain was identified in a study of Ad26.COV2.S vaccination and SARS-CoV-2 variants. Across the study: Dosing was one shot or two shots 56 days apart.

Clones were read by immunoSEQ multiplex PCR, and TCRdb kept only the in-frame ones, dropping some. The sample has fewer than 400,000 clones; about 86% are singletons. Treatment indicated: approximately 18 received Ad26.COV2.S at low or high dose, single or two shots; roughly five received placebo; per-sample allocation not given. Samples were taken on day 63 after the first vaccine or placebo injection. Boston provided a donor who was an adult aged 18-55 years. Germline assignment: CDR1 SGHNT and CDR2 YENEEA. V shed 1 base, J shed 1 base, and the junction held 2 bases outside the gene matches. There are 16 residues in the CDR3. Findings and limits, study-wide: The study found similar non-spike TCR breadth in vaccine and placebo recipients.

Concerning this clone: What it binds is unknown.

The chain combines TRBV11-3 with TRBJ2-3; 10 bases are a match to TRBD2. The receptor was isolated from a person aged 18-60 years who received the Ad26.COV2.S COVID-19 vaccine or a placebo. The sample consisted of peripheral blood, taken in a trial of Ad26.COV2.S vaccine versus placebo. The CDR3 region is CASSLGTSGGTDTQYF. CDR3 DNA sequence: TGTGCCAGCAGCTTAGGTACTAGCGGGGGCACAGATACGCAGTATTTT.